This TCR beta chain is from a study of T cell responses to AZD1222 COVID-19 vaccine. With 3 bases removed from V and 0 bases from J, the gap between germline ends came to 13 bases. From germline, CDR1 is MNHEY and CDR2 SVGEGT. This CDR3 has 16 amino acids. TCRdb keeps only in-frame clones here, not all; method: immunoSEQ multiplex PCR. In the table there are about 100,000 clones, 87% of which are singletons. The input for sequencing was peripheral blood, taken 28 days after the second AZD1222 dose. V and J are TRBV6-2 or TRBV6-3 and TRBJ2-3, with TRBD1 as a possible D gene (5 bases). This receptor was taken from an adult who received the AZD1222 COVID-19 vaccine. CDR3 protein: CASSYAHRLSTDTQYF. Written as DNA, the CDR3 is TGTGCCAGCAGTTATGCCCACAGGCTAAGCACAGATACGCAGTATTTT.